These 18 T cell receptor beta chains came from one sample sequenced in a study of cytomegalovirus exposure and HLA in healthy donors. The repertoire was sequenced with immunoSEQ multiplex PCR; TCRdb's copy has only in-frame clones and lacks some. In the table there are about 170,000 clones, roughly 90% of which are singletons. Sample: PBMCs. The receptor source for this set is a man aged 18 to 29 in good health and CMV-seropositive.

The genes are TRBV7-9 and TRBJ2-7; tentatively, D is TRBD2 (6 bases). V was trimmed by 2 bases and J by 3 bases, leaving 11 bases between them. This CDR3 region has 14 residues. From germline, CDR1 is SEHNR and CDR2 FQNEAQ (reference sequence). CDR3 sequence reads: CASSLSGGNYEQYF. The CDR3 DNA is TGTGCCAGCAGCTTATCCGGAGGGAACTACGAGCAGTACTTC.

The V and J genes are TRBV5-1 and TRBJ2-5; TRBD2 aligns across 7 bases. CDR1 and CDR2 (germline): SGHRS, YFSETQ. This CDR3 is built from 17 residues. J was trimmed by 2 bases and V by 0 bases; bases with no gene match: 10. CDR3 region: CASSLGLAAGRQETQYF. In DNA, the CDR3 is TGCGCCAGCAGCTTGGGGCTAGCGGCGGGGAGGCAAGAGACCCAGTACTTC.

J is TRBJ2-7 and V is TRBV18, with 7 bases fitting TRBD2. CDR3 length: 16 amino acids. Germline V gives CDR1 KGHSH, CDR2 LQKENI. The ends lost 5 bases at V and 6 bases at J; junction bases unmatched: 16. The CDR3 sequence: CASSGGLYSGISEQYF. In DNA form, the CDR3 reads TGTGCCAGCTCAGGGGGTCTGTACAGCGGGATTTCCGAGCAGTACTTC.

This clone was counted between two and nine times. This rearrangement joins TRBV5-4 to TRBJ2-7; TRBD1 agrees at 9 bases. V lost 4 bases to trimming and J lost 2 bases; unmatched junction nucleotides: 7. CDR1 and CDR2 (germline): SGHNT, YYREEE (reference sequence). CDR3 size: 15 residues. The CDR3 loop reads CASSPRDRVAYEQYF. Written as DNA, the CDR3 is TGTGCCAGCAGCCCCCGGGACAGGGTAGCCTACGAGCAGTACTTC.

This chain uses TRBV19 with TRBJ2-2; no reliable D call. The length of the CDR3 is 12 residues. Looked up from germline, CDR1 is LNHDA and CDR2 is SQIVND (reference sequence). Trimming took off 7 bases at V and 7 bases at J, with 10 bases between the two ends. CDR3 sequence reads: CASTSYVGELFF. Here the CDR3 DNA reads TGTGCCAGTACCTCCTATGTCGGGGAGCTGTTTTTT.

This clone was found once. V and J are TRBV7-9 and TRBJ1-1, with a weak D call TRBD1 (5 bases). This CDR3 is 16 amino acids long. CDR1 and CDR2 (germline): SEHNR, FQNEAQ (reference sequence). The ends were cut back, 7 bases at V and 5 bases at J, with 23 bases in the middle. The CDR3 bases are TGTGCCAGCATCCTAGGGTGGGGGGAGGTAAGGACTGAAGCTTTCTTT. It is translated as CASILGWGEVRTEAFF. Complete variable domain (other parts from reference TRBV7-9 and TRBJ1-1): DTGVSQNPRHKITKRGQNVTFRCDPISEHNRLYWYRQTLGQGPEFLTYFQNEAQLEKSRLLSDRFSAERPKGSFSTLEIQRTEQGDSAMYLCASILGWGEVRTEAFFGQGTRLTVV.

The V call is TRBV5-1, the J call TRBJ2-1; TRBD1 is a possible D gene (5 bases). Germline CDR1 SGHRS, CDR2 YFSETQ. V lost 0 bases, J lost 8 bases, and 18 bases lay in between. CDR3 size: 16 residues. The CDR3 spells CASSLVGQGASDEQFF. The CDR3 DNA reads TGCGCCAGCAGCTTGGTGGGTCAGGGTGCGTCCGATGAGCAGTTCTTC. The full variable domain, with the rest looked up from reference TRBV5-1 and TRBJ2-1, is KAGVTQTPRYLIKTRGQQVTLSCSPISGHRSVSWYQQTPGQGLQFLFEYFSETQRNKGNFPGRFSGRQFSNSRSEMNVSTLELGDSALYLCASSLVGQGASDEQFFGPGTRLTVL.

This chain links TRBV7-9 with TRBJ2-7; TRBD1 might be the D (5 bases). V was clipped by 7 bases and J by 0 bases, with 13 bases between them. This CDR3 contains 14 residues. From germline, CDR1 is SEHNR and CDR2 FQNEAQ (reference sequence). CDR3 in DNA: TGTGCCAGCACCTGGGGCGCCAGCTCCTACGAGCAGTACTTC. This translates into CASTWGASSYEQYF.

This chain uses TRBV27 with TRBJ2-1; TRBD1 might be the D (5 bases). Deletions cut 2 bases from V and 2 bases from J, with 7 bases between. Germline-derived CDR1 and CDR2 are MNHEY and SMNVEV (reference sequence). The CDR3 is 14 amino acids. The CDR3 region is CASSLAQAYNEQFF. In DNA form, the CDR3 reads TGTGCCAGCAGTTTAGCACAGGCCTACAATGAGCAGTTCTTC.

The chain is built from TRBV10-3 and TRBJ1-1; D might be TRBD1 (6 bases). Trimming removed 2 bases at V and 4 bases at J, with 17 bases between. Germline CDR1 reads ENHRY; CDR2 reads SYGVKD. The length of the CDR3 is 16 residues. CDR3 sequence (DNA): TGTGCCATCAGTGAGCCCTTCGGGGGGGCGCGCACTGAAGCTTTCTTT. Translated: CAISEPFGGARTEAFF.

This sequence joins TRBV19 and TRBJ2-7, with D possibly TRBD1 on 5 matching bases. The length of the CDR3 is 14 residues. V lost 6 bases, J lost 6 bases, and 18 bases lay in between. The germline V gene encodes CDR1 LNHDA and CDR2 SQIVND (reference sequence). CDR3 coding DNA: TGTGCCAGTAGCGGGCAGGGTGGGGAACCCGAGCAGTACTTC. Protein: CASSGQGGEPEQYF.

This clone was counted a single time. This chain uses TRBV12-5 with TRBJ2-1; 12 bases align to TRBD1. This CDR3 spans 16 amino acids. Trimming removed 4 bases from V and 7 bases from J; junction bases left unmatched: 8. Germline CDR1 reads LGHNT; CDR2 reads FRNRAP. The CDR3 sequence: CASGWTWDRGQNEQFF. CDR3 coding DNA: TGTGCTAGTGGTTGGACCTGGGACAGGGGGCAAAATGAGCAGTTCTTC.

V is TRBV29-1 and J is TRBJ1-1, with TRBD1 matching 8 bases. The V gene end was trimmed by 5 bases and the J gene end by 7 bases; junction bases not matched to a gene: 9. Germline CDR1 is SQVTM and CDR2 is ANQGSEA. CDR3 length: 13 residues. The CDR3 DNA reads TGCAGCGTTCGAAACAGGGGGGGATATGAAGCTTTCTTT. This codes for CSVRNRGGYEAFF.

The chain joins TRBV9 to TRBJ2-7; tentative D call: TRBD1 (5 bases). The ends were cut back, 3 bases at V and 3 bases at J, with 13 bases in the middle. The CDR3 length is 14 residues. Germline V gene data show CDR1 as SGDLS and CDR2 as YYNGEE. The CDR3 DNA sequence: TGTGCCAGCAGCGGCCGGACGGACAACTACGAGCAGTACTTC. Its translation is CASSGRTDNYEQYF.

This chain uses TRBV5-1 with TRBJ2-5; 8 nucleotides agree with TRBD2. The ends lost 5 bases at V and 5 bases at J; junction bases unmatched: 14. Germline V gene sequence: CDR1 SGHRS, CDR2 YFSETQ. This CDR3 is built from 16 residues. This CDR3 reads CASRGRLAGLPETQYF. CDR3 DNA: TGCGCCAGCAGGGGGAGGCTAGCGGGCCTCCCGGAGACCCAGTACTTC.

The rearrangement uses TRBV27 and TRBJ2-2, with TRBD2 as a possible D gene (6 bases). The CDR3 is made up of 13 amino acids. V lost 2 bases to trimming and J lost 7 bases, with 8 bases between them. CDR1 and CDR2 (germline): MNHEY, SMNVEV (reference sequence). The CDR3 DNA is TGTGCCAGCAGTTTAACGGGGGTCGGGGAGCTGTTTTTT. As protein: CASSLTGVGELFF.

The chain couples TRBV5-1 to TRBJ2-5, with 9 bases matching TRBD2. Germline trimming cut 2 bases from V and 0 bases from J; bases unmatched to any gene: 5. The length of the CDR3 is 16 residues. The V gene's germline CDR1 is SGHRS and CDR2 YFSETQ. The CDR3 sequence is CASSFRLAEYQETQYF. In nucleotides, the CDR3 is TGCGCCAGCAGCTTCAGACTAGCGGAGTACCAAGAGACCCAGTACTTC.

The chain recombines TRBV19 with TRBJ2-1; 11 positions match TRBD2. CDR1 is LNHDA and CDR2 is SQIVND in the germline V gene (reference sequence). The ends lost 5 bases at V and 8 bases at J; junction bases unmatched: 8. The CDR3 totals 15 residues. In DNA, the CDR3 is TGTGCCAGTAGTTATAGCGGGAGGGCCTTAGATGAGCAGTTCTTC. It yields the protein CASSYSGRALDEQFF.